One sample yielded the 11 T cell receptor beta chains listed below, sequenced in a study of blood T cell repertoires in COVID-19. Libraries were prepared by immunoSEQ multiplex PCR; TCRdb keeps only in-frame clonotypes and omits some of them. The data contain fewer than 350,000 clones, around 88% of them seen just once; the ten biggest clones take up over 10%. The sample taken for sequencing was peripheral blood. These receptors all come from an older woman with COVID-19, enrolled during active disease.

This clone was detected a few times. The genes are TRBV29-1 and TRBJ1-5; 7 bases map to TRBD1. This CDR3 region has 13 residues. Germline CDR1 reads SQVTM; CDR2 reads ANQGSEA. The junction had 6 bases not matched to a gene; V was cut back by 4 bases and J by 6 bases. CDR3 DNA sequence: TGCAGCGTTGTTTCAGGGGGAGGTCAGCCCCAGCATTTT. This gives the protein CSVVSGGGQPQHF. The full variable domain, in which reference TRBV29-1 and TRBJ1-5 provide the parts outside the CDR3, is SAVISQKPSRDICQRGTSLTIQCQVDSQVTMMFWYRQQPGQSLTLIATANQGSEATYESGFVIDKFPISRPNLTFSTLTVSNMSPEDSSIYLCSVVSGGGQPQHFGDGTRLSIL.

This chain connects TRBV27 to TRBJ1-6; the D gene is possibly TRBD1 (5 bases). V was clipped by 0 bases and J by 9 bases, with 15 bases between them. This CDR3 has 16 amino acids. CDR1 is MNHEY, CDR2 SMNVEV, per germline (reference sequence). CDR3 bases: TGTGCCAGCAGTTTATCCCTCAGGCAGGGCACTTCACCCCTCCACTTT. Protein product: CASSLSLRQGTSPLHF.

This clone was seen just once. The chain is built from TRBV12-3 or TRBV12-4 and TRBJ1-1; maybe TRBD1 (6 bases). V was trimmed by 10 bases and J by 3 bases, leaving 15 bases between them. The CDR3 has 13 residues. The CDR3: CAIGGAGDTEAFF. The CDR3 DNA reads TGTGCCATAGGGGGGGCTGGGGACACTGAAGCTTTCTTT.

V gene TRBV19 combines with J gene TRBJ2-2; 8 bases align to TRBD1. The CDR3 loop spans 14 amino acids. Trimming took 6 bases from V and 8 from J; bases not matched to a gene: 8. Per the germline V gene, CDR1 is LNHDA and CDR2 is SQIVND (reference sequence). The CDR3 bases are TGTGCCAGTAGCATCCCCCAGGGGGCAGGGGAGCTGTTTTTT. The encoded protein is CASSIPQGAGELFF.

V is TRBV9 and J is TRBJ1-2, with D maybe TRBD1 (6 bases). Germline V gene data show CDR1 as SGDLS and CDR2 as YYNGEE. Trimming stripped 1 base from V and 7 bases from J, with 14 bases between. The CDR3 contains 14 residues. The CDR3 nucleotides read TGTGCCAGCAGCGTAAACAGGGATGGGGGTGGCTACACCTTC. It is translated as CASSVNRDGGGYTF. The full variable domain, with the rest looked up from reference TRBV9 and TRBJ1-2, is DSGVTQTPKHLITATGQRVTLRCSPRSGDLSVYWYQQSLDQGLQFLIQYYNGEERAKGNILERFSAQQFPDLHSELNLSSLELGDSALYFCASSVNRDGGGYTFGSGTRLTVV.

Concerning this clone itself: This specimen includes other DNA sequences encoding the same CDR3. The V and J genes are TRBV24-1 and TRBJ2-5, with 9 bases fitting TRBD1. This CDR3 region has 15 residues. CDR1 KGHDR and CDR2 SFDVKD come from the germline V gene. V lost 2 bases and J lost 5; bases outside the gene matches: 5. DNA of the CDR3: TGTGCCACCAGTGATTCGGGACAGGGCGGGGAGACCCAGTACTTC. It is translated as CATSDSGQGGETQYF.

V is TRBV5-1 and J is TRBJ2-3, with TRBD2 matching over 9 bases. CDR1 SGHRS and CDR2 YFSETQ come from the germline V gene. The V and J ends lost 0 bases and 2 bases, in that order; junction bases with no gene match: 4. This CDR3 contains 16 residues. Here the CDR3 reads CASSLVLAGFTDTQYF. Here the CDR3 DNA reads TGCGCCAGCAGCTTGGTCCTAGCGGGGTTCACAGATACGCAGTATTTT.

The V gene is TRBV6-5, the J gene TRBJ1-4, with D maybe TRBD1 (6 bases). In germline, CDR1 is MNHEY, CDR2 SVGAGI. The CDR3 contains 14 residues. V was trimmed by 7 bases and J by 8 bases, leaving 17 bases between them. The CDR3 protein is CASTKTGPWEKLFF. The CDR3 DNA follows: TGTGCCAGCACCAAGACAGGCCCTTGGGAAAAACTGTTTTTT.

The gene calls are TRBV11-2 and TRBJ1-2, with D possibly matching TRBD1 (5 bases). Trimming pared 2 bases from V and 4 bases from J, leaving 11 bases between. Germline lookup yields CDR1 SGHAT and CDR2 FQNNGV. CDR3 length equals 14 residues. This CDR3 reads CASSLFGGVYGYTF. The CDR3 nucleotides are TGTGCCAGCAGCTTATTTGGGGGGGTCTATGGCTACACCTTC.

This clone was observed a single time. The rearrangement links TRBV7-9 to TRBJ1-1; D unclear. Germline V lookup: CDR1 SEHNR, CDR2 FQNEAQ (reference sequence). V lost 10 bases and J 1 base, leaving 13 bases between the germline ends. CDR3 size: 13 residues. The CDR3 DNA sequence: TGTGCCATCGAGGGCCCTCGGAACACTGAAGCTTTCTTT. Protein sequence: CAIEGPRNTEAFF.

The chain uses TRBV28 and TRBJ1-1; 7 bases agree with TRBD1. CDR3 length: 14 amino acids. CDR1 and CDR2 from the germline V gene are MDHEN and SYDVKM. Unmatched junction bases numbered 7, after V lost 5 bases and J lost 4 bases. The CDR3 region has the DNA TGTGCCAGCAGTCCCGGGACAGCTTTCACTGAAGCTTTCTTT. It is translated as CASSPGTAFTEAFF.